What follows are 21 T cell receptor beta chains derived from one specimen sequenced in a study of blood T cell repertoires in COVID-19. Assay used: immunoSEQ multiplex PCR; TCRdb lists only in-frame clones, some missing. The profile shows approximately 260,000 clones, about 90% of them singletons. The sample comprised PBMCs or T cells enriched from blood (not recorded which). The receptor set was obtained from a woman in her twenties or thirties with acute COVID-19.

This clone was seen only once. V is TRBV7-2 and J is TRBJ2-7, with D unclear. The CDR3 extends over 15 amino acids. From germline, CDR1 is SGHTA and CDR2 FQGNSA. The V and J ends lost 0 bases and 0 bases respectively, with 9 bases between them. DNA for the CDR3: TGTGCCAGCAGCTTAGCCGGGTTTCACTCCTACGAGCAGTACTTC. Residues: CASSLAGFHSYEQYF.

J is TRBJ1-1 and V is TRBV3-1 (or the pseudogene TRBV3-2); TRBD1 aligns across 7 bases. Germline V CDR1 and CDR2: LGHDT, YNNKEL (reference sequence). V lost 2 bases to trimming and J lost 4 bases; unmatched junction nucleotides: 4. This CDR3 is 14 amino acids long. This chain's CDR3 is CASSQRTGTTEAFF. The CDR3 DNA follows: TGTGCCAGCAGCCAAAGGACAGGAACCACTGAAGCTTTCTTT.

This clone was recorded only once. The chain has TRBV29-1 and TRBJ2-1; D not resolved. From germline, CDR1 is SQVTM and CDR2 ANQGSEA. Trimming took 4 bases from V and 7 from J, leaving 8 bases between them. CDR3 length: 11 residues. For the CDR3, the DNA is TGCAGCGTTGGCCCTATTAATGAGCAGTTCTTC. This encodes CSVGPINEQFF.

The rearrangement joins TRBV10-2 to TRBJ1-2; TRBD1 might be the D (6 bases). CDR3 size: 13 residues. The germline gives CDR1 WSHSY, CDR2 SAAADI. Deletions cut 6 bases from V and 7 bases from J, with 15 bases between. This chain's CDR3 is CASSGGQWGGYTF. The DNA for the CDR3 is TGCGCCAGCAGCGGAGGACAGTGGGGTGGCTACACCTTC.

CDR3 region: CASSRTDSPYGYTF. Written as DNA, the CDR3 is TGTGCCAGCAGTCGGACCGACAGTCCCTATGGCTACACCTTC. The chain recombines TRBV6-5 with TRBJ1-2, with a possible D match to TRBD1 (5 bases). The CDR3 is 14 residues long. Trimming pared 5 bases from V and 4 bases from J, leaving 14 bases between. Per germline, CDR1 MNHEY and CDR2 SVGAGI.

V usage is TRBV7-2 and J usage is TRBJ2-3; the D gene is possibly TRBD2 (6 bases). The CDR3 loop spans 14 amino acids. V was trimmed by 5 bases and J by 0 bases, leaving 9 bases between them. Germline assignment: CDR1 SGHTA and CDR2 FQGNSA. CDR3: CASSRGSSTDTQYF. Here the CDR3 DNA reads TGTGCCAGCAGCCGGGGGTCTAGCACAGATACGCAGTATTTT.

The rearrangement links TRBV30 to TRBJ1-1, with a weak D call TRBD1 (5 bases). The CDR3 is 14 amino acids. The ends were cut back, 0 bases at V and 2 bases at J, with 10 bases in the middle. Germline CDR1 and CDR2: GTSNPN and SVGIG (reference sequence). DNA of the CDR3: TGTGCCTGGAGTGTACCCGACAGTAACACTGAAGCTTTCTTT. Translated, it gives CAWSVPDSNTEAFF.

V usage is TRBV5-8 and J usage is TRBJ2-2; 9 bases agree with TRBD1. There are 18 residues in the CDR3. J lost 3 bases, V lost 4 bases, and 13 bases had no gene match. Germline-derived CDR1 and CDR2 are SGHTS and YDEGEE. CDR3 DNA sequence: TGTGCCAGCAGCCCCGCCCCCCGGGACAGGGATTACACCGGGGAGCTGTTTTTT. Its protein is CASSPAPRDRDYTGELFF.

The chain links TRBV7-9 to TRBJ1-2; D remains unclear. CDR3 length: 16 residues. Germline V gene sequence: CDR1 SEHNR, CDR2 FQNEAQ (reference sequence). The V and J ends lost 0 bases and 7 bases respectively, with 18 bases between them. CDR3 sequence: CASSLALGVPRGGYTF. In DNA, the CDR3 is TGTGCCAGCAGCTTAGCTCTCGGGGTACCCCGAGGTGGCTACACCTTC.

The chain employs TRBV13 and TRBJ1-1; 7 nucleotides line up with TRBD1. The CDR3 extends over 16 amino acids. The V segment lost 4 bases and the J segment 0 bases; nucleotides outside the gene matches: 8. Germline CDR1 is PRHDT and CDR2 is FYEKMQ (reference sequence). The CDR3 reads CASSSAGTDMNTEAFF. CDR3 in DNA: TGTGCCAGCAGCTCCGCCGGGACAGATATGAACACTGAAGCTTTCTTT. The full variable domain, rest sourced from reference TRBV13 and TRBJ1-1, is AAGVIQSPRHLIKEKRETATLKCYPIPRHDTVYWYQQGPGQDPQFLISFYEKMQSDKGSIPDRFSAQQFSDYHSELNMSSLELGDSALYFCASSSAGTDMNTEAFFGQGTRLTVV.

V usage is TRBV3-1 (or the pseudogene TRBV3-2) and J usage is TRBJ2-3; possible D gene TRBD1, 6 bases. This CDR3 spans 17 amino acids. In germline, CDR1 is LGHDT, CDR2 YNNKEL (reference sequence). Between the trimmed V and J ends, which lost 0 bases and 5 bases, there was a span of 18 bases. CDR3 amino acids: CASSQDPEQGILDTQYF. The CDR3 DNA follows: TGTGCCAGCAGCCAAGACCCGGAACAGGGAATTTTAGATACGCAGTATTTT.

This clone was seen a few times. This chain connects TRBV4-3 to TRBJ2-6, with 7 bases identical to TRBD1. In germline, CDR1 is LGHNA, CDR2 YSLEER. This CDR3 is built from 18 residues. V was clipped by 0 bases and J by 1 base; unmatched bases: 6. CDR3 protein: CASSQDWGQLSGANVLTF. CDR3 sequence (DNA): TGCGCCAGCAGCCAAGATTGGGGACAGCTTTCTGGGGCCAACGTCCTGACTTTC.

This chain joins TRBV6-5 and TRBJ1-5; a possible D gene is TRBD1 (5 bases). The V and J ends lost 6 bases and 6 bases respectively, with 18 bases between them. This CDR3 has 15 amino acids. From germline, CDR1 is MNHEY and CDR2 SVGAGI. The CDR3 sequence is CASRQGSNMGQPQHF. CDR3 nucleotide sequence: TGTGCCAGCAGGCAGGGATCTAATATGGGTCAGCCCCAGCATTTT.

The chain has TRBV18 and TRBJ2-3, with 7 bases aligning to TRBD1. After removal of 5 bases from V and 0 bases from J, the junction contained 14 bases not matched to a gene. The CDR3 sequence is 18 residues long. CDR1 is KGHSH and CDR2 is LQKENI in the germline V gene. The CDR3 reads CASSYDRVPLPSTDTQYF. In DNA, the CDR3 is TGTGCCAGCTCATATGACAGGGTACCCCTGCCTAGCACAGATACGCAGTATTTT.

The sample holds one count of this clone. The V and J genes are TRBV28 and TRBJ1-2, with 7 bases identical to TRBD1. Germline CDR1 is MDHEN and CDR2 is SYDVKM. This CDR3 comprises 15 residues. The ends lost 4 bases at V and 4 bases at J; junction bases unmatched: 9. CDR3 loop: CASSSGTAKAYGYTF. The CDR3 DNA is TGTGCCAGCAGTTCCGGGACAGCAAAAGCCTATGGCTACACCTTC.

CDR3 amino acids: CASSEAGPELTDTQYF. CDR3 sequence (DNA): TGTGCCAGCAGTGAAGCCGGTCCCGAGCTCACAGATACGCAGTATTTT. The V and J genes are TRBV2 and TRBJ2-3; D remains unclear. The V end lost 0 bases, the J end lost 2 bases, and 12 bases lay between the germline ends. CDR1 and CDR2 (germline): SNHLY, FYNNEI. The CDR3 loop spans 16 amino acids.

CDR3 in amino acids: CASSLTGPRNNSPLHF. The CDR3 DNA sequence: TGTGCCAGCAGCTTAACGGGGCCTAGGAATAATTCACCCCTCCACTTT. This sequence joins TRBV7-3 and TRBJ1-6; tentatively, D is TRBD1 (5 bases). V lost 0 bases and J 5 bases, leaving 11 bases between the germline ends. CDR3 length: 16 amino acids. CDR1 and CDR2 (germline): SGHTA, FQGTGA.

This chain connects TRBV6-1 to TRBJ1-4, with D possibly matching TRBD1 (6 bases). There are 15 residues in the CDR3. The germline gives CDR1 MNHNS, CDR2 SASEGT. The V and J ends lost 2 bases and 5 bases respectively, with 12 bases between them. The CDR3 loop is CASSERGGVNEKLFF. The CDR3 DNA sequence: TGTGCCAGCAGTGAAAGGGGGGGAGTAAATGAAAAACTGTTTTTT.

The chain links TRBV5-4 to TRBJ2-1, with TRBD2 identical over 12 bases. CDR3 length: 15 residues. Per the germline V gene, CDR1 is SGHNT and CDR2 is YYREEE (reference sequence). V was pared by 4 bases and J by 5 bases, with 4 bases of the junction left unmatched. CDR3 protein: CASSQRLAGDNEQFF. The CDR3 nucleotides read TGTGCCAGCAGCCAACGACTAGCGGGAGACAATGAGCAGTTCTTC.

J is TRBJ2-1 and V is TRBV9; 12 bases are a match to TRBD2. The CDR3 has 16 residues. V gave up 0 bases and J gave up 7 bases; unmatched junction bases: 5. In germline, CDR1 is SGDLS, CDR2 YYNGEE. CDR3 bases: TGTGCCAGCAGCGTAGCCCCTAGCGGGGGGGAGAATGAGCAGTTCTTC. The encoded protein is CASSVAPSGGENEQFF.

This sequence joins TRBV28 and TRBJ2-1; TRBD1 agrees at 9 bases. Germline V lookup: CDR1 MDHEN, CDR2 SYDVKM. After removal of 7 bases from V and 7 bases from J, the junction contained 17 bases not matched to a gene. This CDR3 region has 17 residues. CDR3 in amino acids: CASTMSLGQGLWNEQFF. CDR3 coding DNA: TGTGCCAGCACCATGTCGTTGGGACAGGGCTTGTGGAATGAGCAGTTCTTC.